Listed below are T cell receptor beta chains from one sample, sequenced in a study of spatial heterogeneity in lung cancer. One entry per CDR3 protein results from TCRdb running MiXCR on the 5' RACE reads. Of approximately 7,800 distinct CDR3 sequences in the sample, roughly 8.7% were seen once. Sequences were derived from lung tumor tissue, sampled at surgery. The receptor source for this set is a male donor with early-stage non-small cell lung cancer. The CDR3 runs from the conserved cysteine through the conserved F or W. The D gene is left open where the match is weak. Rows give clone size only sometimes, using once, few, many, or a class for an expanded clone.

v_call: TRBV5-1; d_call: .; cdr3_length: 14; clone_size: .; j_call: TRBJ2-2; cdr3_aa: CASSQVSGAGELFF; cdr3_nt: TGCGCCAGCAGCCAGGTTTCCGGCGCCGGGGAGCTGTTTTTT
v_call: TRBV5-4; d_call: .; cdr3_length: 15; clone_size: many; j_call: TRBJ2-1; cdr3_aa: CASSFTLSSYNEQFF; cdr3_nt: TGTGCCAGCAGCTTTACGTTGAGCTCCTACAATGAGCAGTTCTTC
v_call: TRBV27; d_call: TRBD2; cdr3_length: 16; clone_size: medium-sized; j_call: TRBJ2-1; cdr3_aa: CASSLLAGGPYNEQFF; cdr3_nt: TGTGCCAGCAGCCTTCTAGCGGGAGGACCCTACAATGAGCAGTTCTTC
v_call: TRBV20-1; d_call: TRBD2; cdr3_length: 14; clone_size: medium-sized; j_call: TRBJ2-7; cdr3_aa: CSARPSGLAYEQYF; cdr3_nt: TGCAGTGCTAGACCTAGCGGGCTTGCCTACGAGCAGTACTTC
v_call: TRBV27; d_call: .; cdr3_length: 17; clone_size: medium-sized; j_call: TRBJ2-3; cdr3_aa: CASSPHPGARGADTQYF; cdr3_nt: TGTGCCAGCAGTCCCCATCCCGGGGCCCGAGGGGCAGATACGCAGTATTTT
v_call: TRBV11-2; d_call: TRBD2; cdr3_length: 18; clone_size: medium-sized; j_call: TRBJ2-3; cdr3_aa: CASSTKAGTSGDTDTQYF; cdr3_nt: TGTGCCAGCAGTACGAAGGCCGGGACTAGCGGGGACACAGATACGCAGTATTTT
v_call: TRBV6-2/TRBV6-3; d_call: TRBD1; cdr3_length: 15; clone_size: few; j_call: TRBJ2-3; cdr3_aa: CASSGQGPRTDTQYF; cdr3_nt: TGTGCCAGCAGTGGACAGGGCCCCCGGACAGATACGCAGTATTTT
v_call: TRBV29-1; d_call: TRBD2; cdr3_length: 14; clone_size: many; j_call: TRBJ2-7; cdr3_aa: CSVDGGSGTYEQYF; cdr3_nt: TGCAGCGTTGATGGAGGTAGCGGGACATACGAGCAGTACTTC
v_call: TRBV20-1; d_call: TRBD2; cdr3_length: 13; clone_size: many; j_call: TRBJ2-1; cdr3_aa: CSGTSANHNEQFF; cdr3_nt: TGCAGTGGAACTAGCGCCAACCACAATGAGCAGTTCTTC
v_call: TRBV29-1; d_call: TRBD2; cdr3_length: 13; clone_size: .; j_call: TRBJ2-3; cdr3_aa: CSVKGGRGDTQYF; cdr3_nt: TGCAGCGTGAAAGGCGGGAGGGGTGATACGCAGTATTTT
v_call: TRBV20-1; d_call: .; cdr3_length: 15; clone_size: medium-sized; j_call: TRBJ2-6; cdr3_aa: CSARPQGTGANVLTF; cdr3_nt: TGCAGTGCTAGACCCCAGGGGACTGGGGCCAACGTCCTGACTTTC
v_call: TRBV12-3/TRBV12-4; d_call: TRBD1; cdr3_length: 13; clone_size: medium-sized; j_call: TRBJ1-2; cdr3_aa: CASSPYRGYGYTF; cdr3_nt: TGTGCCAGCAGTCCGTACAGGGGATATGGCTACACCTTC
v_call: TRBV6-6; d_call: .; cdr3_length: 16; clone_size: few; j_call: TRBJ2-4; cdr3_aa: CASSYKGLPNWGIQYF; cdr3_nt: TGTGCCAGCAGTTACAAGGGGCTACCTAATTGGGGCATTCAGTACTTC
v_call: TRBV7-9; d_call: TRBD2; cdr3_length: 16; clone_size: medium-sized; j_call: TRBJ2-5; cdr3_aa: CASSPIGTSPLETQYF; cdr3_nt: TGTGCCAGCAGCCCAATCGGGACTAGCCCATTGGAGACCCAGTACTTC
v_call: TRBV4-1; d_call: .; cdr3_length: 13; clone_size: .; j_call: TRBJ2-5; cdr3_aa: CASGRGNGRDQYF; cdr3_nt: TGCGCCAGCGGACGCGGGAACGGGCGGGACCAGTACTTC
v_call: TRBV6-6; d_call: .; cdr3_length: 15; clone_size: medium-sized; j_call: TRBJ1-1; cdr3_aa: CASSLSYNMNTEAFF; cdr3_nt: TGTGCCAGCAGTTTATCGTATAACATGAACACTGAAGCTTTCTTT
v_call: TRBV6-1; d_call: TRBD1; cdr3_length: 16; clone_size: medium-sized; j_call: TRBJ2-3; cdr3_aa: CASSNNRGSRTDTQYF; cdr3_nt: TGTGCCAGCAGTAATAACAGGGGATCTCGCACAGATACGCAGTATTTT
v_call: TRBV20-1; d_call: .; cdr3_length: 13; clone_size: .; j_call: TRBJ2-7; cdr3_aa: CSARGAIGYEQYF; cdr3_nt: TGCAGTGCTAGGGGGGCGATAGGCTACGAGCAGTACTTC
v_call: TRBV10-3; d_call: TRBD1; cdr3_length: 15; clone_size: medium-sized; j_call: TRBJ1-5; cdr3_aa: CAISESLTGSQPQHF; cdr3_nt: TGTGCCATCAGTGAGTCGTTGACAGGGAGTCAGCCCCAGCATTTT
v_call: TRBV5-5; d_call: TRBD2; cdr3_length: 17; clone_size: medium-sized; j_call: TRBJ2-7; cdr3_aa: CASSRRTSGRSTHEQYF; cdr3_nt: TGTGCCAGCAGCCGGAGGACTAGCGGGAGAAGTACCCACGAGCAGTACTTC
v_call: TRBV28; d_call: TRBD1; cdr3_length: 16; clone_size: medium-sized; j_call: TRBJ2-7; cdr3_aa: CASSLNPGQGASEQYF; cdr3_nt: TGTGCCAGCAGTTTGAATCCCGGACAGGGCGCATCCGAGCAGTACTTC
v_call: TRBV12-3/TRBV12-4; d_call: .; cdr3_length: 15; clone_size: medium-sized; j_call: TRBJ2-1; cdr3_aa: CASSLRGQRGDEQFF; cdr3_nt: TGTGCCAGCAGTTTGAGAGGACAGAGAGGCGATGAGCAGTTCTTC
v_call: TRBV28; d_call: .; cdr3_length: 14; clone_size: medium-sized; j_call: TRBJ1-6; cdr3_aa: CASSLRRGESPLHF; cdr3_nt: TGTGCCAGCAGTTTGAGGAGGGGAGAATCACCCCTCCACTTT
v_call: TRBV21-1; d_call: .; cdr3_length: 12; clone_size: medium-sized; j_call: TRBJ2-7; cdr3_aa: CASSTVAYEQYF; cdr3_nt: TGTGCCAGCAGCACGGTTGCCTACGAGCAGTACTTC
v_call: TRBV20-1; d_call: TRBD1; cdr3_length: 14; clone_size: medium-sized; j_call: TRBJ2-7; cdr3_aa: CSALSRTGWHEQYF; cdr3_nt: TGCAGTGCCCTATCTAGGACAGGGTGGCACGAGCAGTACTTC
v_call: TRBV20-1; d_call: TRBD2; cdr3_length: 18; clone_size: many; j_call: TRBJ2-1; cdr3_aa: CSARGGLAGAPTYNEQFF; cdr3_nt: TGCAGTGCTAGGGGGGGACTAGCGGGAGCCCCGACCTACAATGAGCAGTTCTTC
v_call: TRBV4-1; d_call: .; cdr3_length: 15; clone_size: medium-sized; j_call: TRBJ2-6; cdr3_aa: CASSPPFSGANVLTF; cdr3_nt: TGCGCCAGCAGCCCCCCATTTTCTGGGGCCAACGTCCTGACTTTC
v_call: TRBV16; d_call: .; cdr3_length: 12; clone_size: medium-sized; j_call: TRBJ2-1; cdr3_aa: CASSLRGNEQFF; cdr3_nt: TGTGCCAGCAGCCTAAGGGGGAATGAGCAGTTCTTC
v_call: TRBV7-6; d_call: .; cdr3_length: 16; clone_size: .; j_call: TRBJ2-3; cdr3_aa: CASSLEGLASTDTQYF; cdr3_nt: TGTGCCAGCAGCTTAGAAGGGCTAGCGAGCACAGATACGCAGTATTTT
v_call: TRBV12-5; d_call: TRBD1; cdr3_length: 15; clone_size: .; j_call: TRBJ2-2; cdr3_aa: CASGLRQGAYGELFF; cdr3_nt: TGTGCTAGTGGTTTGCGGCAGGGGGCTTACGGGGAGCTGTTTTTT
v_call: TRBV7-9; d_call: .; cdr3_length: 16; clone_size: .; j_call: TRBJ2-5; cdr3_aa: CASSLIDGRTQETQYF; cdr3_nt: TGTGCCAGCAGCTTAATTGATGGACGGACCCAGGAGACCCAGTACTTC
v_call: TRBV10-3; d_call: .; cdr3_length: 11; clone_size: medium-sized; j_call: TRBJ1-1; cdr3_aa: CAISEGGQAFF; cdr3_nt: TGTGCCATCAGTGAGGGGGGACAAGCTTTCTTT
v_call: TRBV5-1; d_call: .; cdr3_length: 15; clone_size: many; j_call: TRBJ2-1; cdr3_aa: CASSLTGTSYNEQFF; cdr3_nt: TGCGCCAGCAGCTTGACCGGTACTTCCTACAATGAGCAGTTCTTC
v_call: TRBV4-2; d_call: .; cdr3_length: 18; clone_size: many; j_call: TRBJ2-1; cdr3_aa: CASSLSASSASAYNEQFF; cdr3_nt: TGTGCCAGCAGCCTTTCCGCCTCGTCCGCCTCCGCATACAATGAGCAGTTCTTC
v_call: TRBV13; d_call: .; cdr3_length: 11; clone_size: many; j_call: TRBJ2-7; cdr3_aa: CASSPIYEQYF; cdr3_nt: TGTGCCAGCAGCCCAATCTACGAGCAGTACTTC
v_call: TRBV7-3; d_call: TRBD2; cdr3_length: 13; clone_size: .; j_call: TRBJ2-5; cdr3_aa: CASGLAGGETQYF; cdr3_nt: TGTGCCAGCGGGCTAGCGGGAGGAGAGACCCAGTACTTC
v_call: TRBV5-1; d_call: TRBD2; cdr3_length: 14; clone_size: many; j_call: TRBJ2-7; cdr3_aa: CASSGSSGGYEQYF; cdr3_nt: TGCGCCAGCAGCGGGTCTAGCGGAGGCTACGAGCAGTACTTC
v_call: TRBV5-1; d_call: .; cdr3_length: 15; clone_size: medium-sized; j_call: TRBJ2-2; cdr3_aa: CASNPAHDWTRELFF; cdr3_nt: TGCGCCAGTAACCCTGCGCATGATTGGACCCGGGAGCTGTTTTTT
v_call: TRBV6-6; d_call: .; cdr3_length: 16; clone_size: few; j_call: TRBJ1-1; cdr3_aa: CASSYGGAGASTEAFF; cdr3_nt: TGTGCCAGCAGTTACGGGGGGGCAGGGGCGAGCACTGAAGCTTTCTTT
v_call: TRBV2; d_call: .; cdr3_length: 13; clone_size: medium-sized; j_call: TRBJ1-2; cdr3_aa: CASIRASNYGYTF; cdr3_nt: TGTGCCAGCATTAGGGCCTCTAACTATGGCTACACCTTC
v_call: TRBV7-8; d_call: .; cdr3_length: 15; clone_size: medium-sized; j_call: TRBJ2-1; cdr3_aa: CASSLAVSSYNEQFF; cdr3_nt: TGTGCCAGCAGCTTGGCGGTTAGCTCCTACAATGAGCAGTTCTTC
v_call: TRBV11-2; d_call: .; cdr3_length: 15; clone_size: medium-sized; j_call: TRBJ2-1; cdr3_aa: CASSRSRWVRNEQFF; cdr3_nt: TGTGCCAGCAGCCGATCAAGATGGGTTAGGAATGAGCAGTTCTTC
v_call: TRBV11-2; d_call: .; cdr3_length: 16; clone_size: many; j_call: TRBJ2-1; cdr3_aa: CASSLLGSADYNEQFF; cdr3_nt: TGTGCCAGCAGCTTATTGGGTTCAGCGGACTACAATGAGCAGTTCTTC
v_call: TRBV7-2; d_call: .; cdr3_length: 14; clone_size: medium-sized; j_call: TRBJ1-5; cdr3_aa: CASSLSRTNQPQHF; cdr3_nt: TGTGCCAGCAGCTTATCACGAACCAATCAGCCCCAGCATTTT
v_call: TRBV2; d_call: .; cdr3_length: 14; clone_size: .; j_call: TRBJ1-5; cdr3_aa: CASSRSRGNQPQHF; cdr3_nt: TGTGCCAGCAGTCGCTCACGGGGCAATCAGCCCCAGCATTTT
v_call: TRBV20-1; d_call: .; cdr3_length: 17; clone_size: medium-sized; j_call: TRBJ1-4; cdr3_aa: CSARDPLPSRGRDKLFF; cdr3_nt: TGCAGTGCTAGAGATCCGCTTCCCTCGCGAGGGCGGGATAAACTGTTTTTT
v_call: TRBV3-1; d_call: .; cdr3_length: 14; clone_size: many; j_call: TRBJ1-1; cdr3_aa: CASSQDFRESEAFF; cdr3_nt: TGTGCCAGCAGCCAAGATTTCCGGGAGTCTGAAGCTTTCTTT
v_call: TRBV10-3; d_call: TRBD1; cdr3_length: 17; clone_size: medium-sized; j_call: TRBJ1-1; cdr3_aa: CAISRTGQGHVNTEAFF; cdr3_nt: TGTGCCATCAGTAGGACGGGACAGGGGCATGTGAACACTGAAGCTTTCTTT
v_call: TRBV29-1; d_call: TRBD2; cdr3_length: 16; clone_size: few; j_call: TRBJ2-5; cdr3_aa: CSVGLAGVSYQETQYF; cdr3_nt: TGCAGCGTTGGACTAGCGGGGGTCTCCTACCAAGAGACCCAGTACTTC
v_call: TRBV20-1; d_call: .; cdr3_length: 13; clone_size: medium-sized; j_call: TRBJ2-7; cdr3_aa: CSARDPGSYEQYF; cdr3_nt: TGCAGTGCTAGAGATCCAGGAAGCTACGAGCAGTACTTC
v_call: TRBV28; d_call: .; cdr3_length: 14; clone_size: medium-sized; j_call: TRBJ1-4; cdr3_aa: CASSLPPKNEKLFF; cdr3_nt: TGTGCCAGCAGTTTGCCCCCGAAGAATGAAAAACTGTTTTTT
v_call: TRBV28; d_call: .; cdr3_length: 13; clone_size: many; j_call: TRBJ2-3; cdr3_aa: CASSPSLGDMQYF; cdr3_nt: TGTGCCAGCAGTCCCTCTTTGGGGGACATGCAGTATTTT
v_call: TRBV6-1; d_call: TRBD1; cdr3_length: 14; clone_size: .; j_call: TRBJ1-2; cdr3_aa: CASSGGTGNYGYTF; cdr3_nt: TGTGCCAGCAGTGGAGGGACAGGGAACTATGGCTACACCTTC
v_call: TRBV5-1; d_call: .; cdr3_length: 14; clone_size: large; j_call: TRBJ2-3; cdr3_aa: CASSLRRTTDTQYF; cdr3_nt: TGCGCCAGCAGCTTACGCAGAACCACAGATACGCAGTATTTT
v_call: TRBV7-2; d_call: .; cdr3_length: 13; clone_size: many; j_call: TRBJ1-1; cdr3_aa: CASSSSVGTEAFF; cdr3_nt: TGTGCCAGCAGCTCCTCTGTTGGGACTGAAGCTTTCTTT
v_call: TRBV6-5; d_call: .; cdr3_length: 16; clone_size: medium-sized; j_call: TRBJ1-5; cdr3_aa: CASSSRSGGSNQPQHF; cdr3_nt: TGTGCCAGCAGTTCCCGGTCCGGAGGGAGCAATCAGCCCCAGCATTTT
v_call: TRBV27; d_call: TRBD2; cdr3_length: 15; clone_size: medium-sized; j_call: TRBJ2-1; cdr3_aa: CASSPLAGDLNEQFF; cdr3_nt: TGTGCCAGCAGCCCACTAGCGGGGGACCTAAATGAGCAGTTCTTC
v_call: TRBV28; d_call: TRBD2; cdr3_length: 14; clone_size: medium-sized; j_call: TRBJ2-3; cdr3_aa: CASSSGTSGRSAPF; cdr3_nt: TGTGCCAGCAGCTCCGGGACTAGCGGGAGGAGTGCCCCATTT
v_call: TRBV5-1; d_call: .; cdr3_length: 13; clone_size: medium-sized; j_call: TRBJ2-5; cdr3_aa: CASSLGSQETQYF; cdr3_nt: TGCGCCAGCAGCTTAGGCTCCCAAGAGACCCAGTACTTC
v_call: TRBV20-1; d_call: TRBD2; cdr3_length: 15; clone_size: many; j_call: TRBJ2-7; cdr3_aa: CSAFPLGNIAGEQYF; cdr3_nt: TGCAGTGCGTTCCCGCTAGGGAACATAGCGGGAGAGCAGTACTTC